The TCR beta chain described here comes from a study of blood T cells in healthy people across ages. PCR was performed a second time for about 7 to 12 cycles using a sample-barcoded 5' primer and a J-beta primer mix. TCRdb recomputed calls from the 5' RACE reads with MiXCR, one row per CDR3 protein. Of 550,000 to 750,000 distinct CDR3 sequences listed, 21% are singletons. Many counts were recorded for this clonotype. V was cut by 4 bases and J by 11 bases, with 23 bases left in between. The germline V gene has CDR1 DFQATT and CDR2 SNEGSKA (reference sequence). The CDR3 has 14 amino acids. This chain uses TRBV20-1 with TRBJ2-5; possible D gene TRBD1, 6 bases. Sequencing input: blood. The sequence came from a man in his 70s in good health. The DNA for the CDR3 is TGCAGTGCTATTAAACAGGGCACTCGAGATATACAGTACTTC. It encodes CSAIKQGTRDIQYF.